This TCR beta chain was found in a study of T cell responses to AZD1222 COVID-19 vaccine. Broader study findings: The span of vaccine-associated CD4 TCRs extended across spike, with dominance at 160-218 and 743-854. Only a handful of AZD1222 recipients tested seropositive at baseline. A reported finding is that nearly half of spike-specific TCRs target unmutated variant regions. Rises in breadth and depth of Spike-specific TCRs came after two AZD1222 doses.

Germline loops: CDR1 LNHDA, CDR2 SQIVND (reference sequence). There are 15 residues in the CDR3. The V gene end was trimmed by 4 bases and the J gene end by 0 bases; junction bases not matched to a gene: 5. Comment on this clone: Its antigen is not identified.

Profiled with immunoSEQ multiplex PCR; TCRdb holds only in-frame clones, not every one. This sample has 90,000 to 100,000 clones, with approximately 90% found just once. V usage is TRBV19 and J usage is TRBJ1-2; 7 bases match TRBD1. The material was peripheral blood, obtained on day 0 of AZD1222 vaccination. This clonotype was sampled from an adult in good health. In nucleotides, the CDR3 is TGTGCCAGTAGTACAGGGACAGCCGCTAACTATGGCTACACCTTC. Protein sequence: CASSTGTAANYGYTF.